One sample yielded the 10 T cell receptor beta chains listed below, sequenced in a study of T cell changes during pregnancy in multiple sclerosis. The assay was immunoSEQ multiplex PCR, and TCRdb's table has in-frame clones only and misses some. The sample holds tens of thousands of clones; 88% are singletons and the top ten take approximately 1.2%. The input for sequencing was CD4+ T cells from peripheral blood mononuclear cells, taken before pregnancy. All receptors derive from a female donor with multiple sclerosis, enrolled in a pregnancy study.

In DNA, the CDR3 is TGCGCCAGCAGCCAAGAGAGGACTAGCGGCTACAATGAGCAGTTCTTC. It specifies CASSQERTSGYNEQFF. The chain has TRBV4-1 and TRBJ2-1, with TRBD2 matching 10 bases. CDR1 is MGHRA, CDR2 YSYEKL, per germline. The CDR3 is 16 amino acids. V trimming: 0 bases; J trimming: 3 bases; junction bases outside the gene matches: 2.

The rearrangement uses TRBV7-9 and TRBJ1-1, with D uncertain. V was shortened by 1 base and J by 5 bases, with 8 bases between the two germline ends. The CDR3 has 13 residues. Germline lookup yields CDR1 SEHNR and CDR2 FQNEAQ (reference sequence). CDR3 residues: CASSLEQLTEAFF. The CDR3 DNA sequence: TGTGCCAGCAGCTTAGAACAGCTAACTGAAGCTTTCTTT.

The rearrangement links TRBV7-8 to TRBJ2-5; D not resolved. There are 11 residues in the CDR3. Trimming left V 3 bases short and J 5 bases short, with 4 bases between. CDR1 and CDR2 (germline): SGHVS, FQNEAQ. CDR3 bases: TGTGCCAGCAGCTTGTCTGAGACCCAGTACTTC. It encodes CASSLSETQYF.

V gene TRBV29-1 combines with J gene TRBJ1-2, with TRBD1 matching 7 bases. The trim removed 7 bases at V and 8 bases at J, leaving 7 bases unmatched. The CDR3 contains 11 residues. In germline, CDR1 is SQVTM, CDR2 ANQGSEA. This CDR3 reads CSGGTGEGYTF. CDR3 coding DNA: TGCAGCGGCGGTACAGGGGAGGGCTACACCTTC.

CDR3 amino acids: CASSHLRLTQSRANVLTF. The CDR3 region has the DNA TGTGCCAGCAGTCATTTACGCTTGACACAAAGTCGGGCCAACGTCCTGACTTTC. The V call is TRBV28, the J call TRBJ2-6; no reliable D call. The CDR3 is 18 residues long. With 5 bases removed from V and 5 bases from J, the gap between germline ends came to 22 bases. CDR1 is MDHEN, CDR2 SYDVKM, per germline.

This sequence joins TRBV5-4 and TRBJ1-4, with TRBD1 matching over 10 bases. This CDR3 has 14 residues. Germline V gene lookup returns CDR1 SGHNT and CDR2 YYREEE (reference sequence). V lost 3 bases, J lost 7 bases, and 3 bases stayed unmatched. CDR3 coding DNA: TGTGCCAGCAGCTGGGGACAGGGGAGTGAAAAACTGTTTTTT. Translation gives CASSWGQGSEKLFF.

A few counts support this clone. The rearrangement links TRBV7-9 to TRBJ2-7; 9 bases are shared with TRBD1. Unmatched junction bases numbered 7, after V lost 5 bases and J lost 5 bases. The CDR3 has 14 amino acids. CDR1 is SEHNR, CDR2 FQNEAQ, per germline (reference sequence). In DNA form, the CDR3 reads TGTGCCAGCAGCCTGGGACAGGGCGTCAACGAGCAGTACTTC. The encoded protein is CASSLGQGVNEQYF.

This chain connects TRBV5-1 to TRBJ2-3; a weak D match, TRBD2 (5 bases). The CDR3 has 15 residues. Germline V gives CDR1 SGHRS, CDR2 YFSETQ. V was clipped by 1 base and J by 0 bases, with 9 bases between them. CDR3 DNA: TGCGCCAGCAGCTTGACGGGGTCTAGCACAGATACGCAGTATTTT. Its protein is CASSLTGSSTDTQYF.

This chain connects TRBV5-5 to TRBJ1-2; 8 nucleotides align to TRBD1. Trimming removed 4 bases from V and 8 bases from J; junction bases left unmatched: 16. Germline CDR1 reads SGHKS; CDR2 reads YYEKEE (reference sequence). This CDR3 region has 16 residues. CDR3 nucleotide sequence: TGTGCCAGCAGCGCATCTCAGGGGGCAACGGTAGGGGGCTACACCTTC. Its translation: CASSASQGATVGGYTF. Filled out from reference TRBV5-5 and TRBJ1-2, the complete variable domain reads DAGVTQSPTHLIKTRGQQVTLRCSPISGHKSVSWYQQVLGQGPQFIFQYYEKEERGRGNFPDRFSARQFPNYSSELNVNALLLGDSALYLCASSASQGATVGGYTFGSGTRLTVV.

The CDR3 spells CASSPDRGHYGYTF. The CDR3 coding sequence is TGTGCCAGCAGCCCTGACAGGGGGCACTATGGCTACACCTTC. This rearrangement joins TRBV9 to TRBJ1-2; 10 bases fit TRBD1. From germline, CDR1 is SGDLS and CDR2 YYNGEE. Trimming cost V 4 bases and J 3 bases; bases outside gene matches: 3. This CDR3 spans 14 amino acids.